This entry is about one T cell receptor beta chain. This specimen comes from a study of technical replicates of blood from four donors. In germline, CDR1 is MNHNY, CDR2 SVGAGI (reference sequence). V lost 4 bases and J 6 bases, leaving 7 bases between the germline ends. The CDR3 runs 11 residues. The method was immunoSEQ multiplex PCR; TCRdb's version includes in-frame clones alone and lacks a portion of them. The sample has 50,000 to 80,000 clones, approximately 90% seen once. Material: PBMCs. The sequence came from a human donor in good health. Some clones in this sample may be carry-over from other donors' samples. The chain links TRBV6-6 to TRBJ2-7; D gene ambiguous. Here the CDR3 reads CASSSFGEQYF. The CDR3 DNA sequence: TGTGCCAGCAGTTCCTTCGGCGAGCAGTACTTC.